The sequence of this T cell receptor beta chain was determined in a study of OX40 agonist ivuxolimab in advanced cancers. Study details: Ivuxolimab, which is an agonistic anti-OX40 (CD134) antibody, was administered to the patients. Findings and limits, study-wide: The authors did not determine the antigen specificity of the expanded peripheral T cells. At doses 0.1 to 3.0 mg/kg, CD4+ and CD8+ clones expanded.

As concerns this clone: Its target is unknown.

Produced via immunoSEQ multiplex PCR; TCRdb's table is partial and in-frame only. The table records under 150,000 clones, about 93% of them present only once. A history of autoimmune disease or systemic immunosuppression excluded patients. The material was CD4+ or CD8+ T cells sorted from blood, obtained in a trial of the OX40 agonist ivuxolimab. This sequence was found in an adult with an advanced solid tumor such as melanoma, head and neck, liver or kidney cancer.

As DNA, the CDR3 is TGTGCCAGCAGTGTTGAGAGGGGCACTAATGAAAAACTGTTTTTT. This gives the protein CASSVERGTNEKLFF. The chain uses TRBV6-1 and TRBJ1-4, with TRBD1 as a possible D gene (5 bases). CDR1 MNHNS and CDR2 SASEGT come from the germline V gene. Trimming shortened V by 4 bases and J by 2 bases, and 11 bases separated the two germline ends. The CDR3 sequence is 15 residues long.